The sequence of this T cell receptor beta chain was determined in a study of T cell repertoires in cytomegalovirus infection. Study-wide context: TCR beta signatures that were public indicated CMV infection and matching HLA type.

TCRdb fed the reads into MiXCR, producing one record per CDR3 protein. Among fewer than 550,000 distinct CDR3 sequences listed, approximately 26% were seen once. Points from the study as a whole: Individuals carrying CMV plus the relevant HLA were identified by cumulative frequency of public TCR beta families. What dominated the ex vivo response were HLA-C-restricted CMV-specific TCR beta clonotypes.

The CDR3 spans 11 residues. V was clipped by 6 bases and J by 4 bases, with 6 bases between them. Many counts were recorded for this clonotype. No antigen is known for it. The rearrangement links TRBV12-3 or TRBV12-4 to TRBJ1-2; D call uncertain. The sequenced material came from PBMCs. The source of this sequence is a human donor in good health (CMV status not recorded). Some clones in this sample may be carry-over from other donors' samples. CDR3 in DNA: TGTGCCAGCAGCCTAATCTATGGCTACACCTTC. Translating gives CASSLIYGYTF.